This passage covers 5 T cell receptor beta chains from one sample sequenced in a study of OX40 agonist ivuxolimab in advanced cancers. The repertoire was sequenced with immunoSEQ multiplex PCR; TCRdb's copy has only in-frame clones and lacks some. Among about 40,000 clones listed, around 84% were seen once. Material: CD4+ or CD8+ T cells sorted from blood, obtained in a trial of the OX40 agonist ivuxolimab. The source of these receptors is an adult with an advanced solid tumor such as melanoma, head and neck, liver or kidney cancer.

This sequence joins TRBV29-1 and TRBJ1-6; D call uncertain. V was clipped by 4 bases and J by 7 bases, with 11 bases between them. Germline lookup yields CDR1 SQVTM and CDR2 ANQGSEA. CDR3 length: 13 residues. Here the CDR3 reads CSVAVGDNSPLHF. The CDR3, as DNA: TGCAGCGTTGCAGTTGGCGACAATTCACCCCTCCACTTT.

The gene calls are TRBV7-3 and TRBJ2-1, with a weak D call TRBD2 (6 bases). Germline-derived CDR1 and CDR2 are SGHTA and FQGTGA. Trimming left V 4 bases short and J 8 bases short, with 9 bases between. The CDR3 spans 12 residues. Here the CDR3 reads CASSSSADEQFF. Written as DNA, the CDR3 is TGTGCCAGCAGCTCTAGCGCGGATGAGCAGTTCTTC.

V and J are TRBV7-2 and TRBJ2-7; TRBD1 agrees at 7 bases. The CDR3 spans 16 residues. J gave up 3 bases and V 1 base, and 9 bases lay outside the gene matches. Germline V gene data show CDR1 as SGHTA and CDR2 as FQGNSA. DNA for the CDR3: TGTGCCAGCAGCTTAGGGACAGGTCTTGGGTACTACGAGCAGTACTTC. Translating gives CASSLGTGLGYYEQYF.

The chain recombines TRBV4-2 with TRBJ1-4, with TRBD1 matching over 9 bases. The CDR3 consists of 13 residues. V trimming: 6 bases; J trimming: 7 bases; junction bases outside the gene matches: 3. Germline V gene data show CDR1 as LGHNA and CDR2 as YNFKEQ. The CDR3 spells CASRQGAFEKLFF. CDR3 in DNA: TGTGCCAGCAGACAGGGGGCCTTTGAAAAACTGTTTTTT.

The chain uses TRBV7-8 and TRBJ1-5, with D possibly TRBD1 on 5 matching bases. Germline CDR1 and CDR2: SGHVS and FQNEAQ. Trimming left V 5 bases short and J 0 bases short, with 11 bases between. The CDR3 contains 15 residues. The CDR3: CASSRDYYSNQPQHF. CDR3 bases: TGTGCCAGCAGCAGGGACTATTATAGCAATCAGCCCCAGCATTTT.